This TCR beta chain is from a study of vaccination and CD4 T cells after COVID-19. Study-wide context: Comprising six males and four females, the convalescent participants counted two Hispanic individuals among them. Study observations and caveats: Spike mono-reactivity was evident in 304 of the 307 vaccine-specific clones derived from convalescent patients. Convalescent patients showed a median about 90% of reactive clones that were seen only post-vaccination.

Cultured CD4+ T-cell DNA underwent Oncomine TCR Beta short-read sequencing. TCRdb called the PCR reads again in MiXCR, with one record for every CDR3 protein. The sample gives about 16,000 distinct CDR3 sequences, 56% of which show up once; less than 8% is in the top ten. The treatment is: approximately 10-day PBMC culture with coronavirus spike peptide pools or control peptides (ViraFEST assay). For ViraFEST, peptide pools expanded antigen-specific T cells, after which the TCRs were sequenced. A remark on this clonotype: The antigen is unknown.

Germline CDR1 KGHSH, CDR2 LQKENI. This CDR3 has 15 amino acids. V lost 5 bases, J lost 0 bases, and 6 bases stayed unmatched. The clonotype was recovered from a human donor who had recovered from COVID-19. Material: CD4+ T cells from blood, cultured in vitro. The V and J genes are TRBV18 and TRBJ1-2; 7 bases are shared with TRBD1. CDR3 DNA sequence: TGTGCCAGCTCAGAACAGGGGACATCTAACTATGGCTACACCTTC. Translated: CASSEQGTSNYGYTF.